What follows describes a single T cell receptor (beta chain). Antigen specificity is unknown. Several immunoSEQ 96-well plates shared each subset's DNA, each plate a replicate. Libraries were prepared by immunoSEQ multiplex PCR; TCRdb keeps only in-frame clonotypes and omits some of them. The sample yields millions of clones, 85% to 95% seen once. Germline CDR1 and CDR2: GTSNPN and SVGIG (reference sequence). V lost 5 bases and J lost 6; bases outside the gene matches: 11. This CDR3 is built from 14 residues. The sample comes from a study of shared clonotypes between healthy human individuals. About the research overall: Per donor, CD8 memory used one plate, CD8 naive used two, CD4 memory used three and CD4 naive used three.

Study-wide results and limits: Shared clonotypes: approximately 4.5% naive CD4, 3.5% to 4% naive CD8, around 2.4% memory CD4, around 0.4% memory CD8.

Sequencing was done on a sample of naive CD4+ T cells sorted from blood. This sample's subset: CD45RA+ positively selected. The sequence came from a man younger than 35 in good health. The chain combines TRBV30 with TRBJ2-7; 9 positions agree with TRBD1. CDR3 sequence: CAWGTGTGPSEQYF. CDR3 in DNA: TGTGCCTGGGGGACCGGGACAGGGCCCTCCGAGCAGTACTTC.